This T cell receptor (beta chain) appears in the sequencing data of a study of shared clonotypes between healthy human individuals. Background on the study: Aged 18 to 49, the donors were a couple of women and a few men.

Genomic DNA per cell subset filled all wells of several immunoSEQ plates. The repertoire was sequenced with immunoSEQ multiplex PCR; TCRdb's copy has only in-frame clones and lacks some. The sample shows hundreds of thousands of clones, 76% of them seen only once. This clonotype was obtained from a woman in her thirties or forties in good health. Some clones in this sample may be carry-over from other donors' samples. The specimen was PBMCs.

DNA for the CDR3: TGTGCCAGCAGTGTCTTAGGTTCTGGAAACACCATATATTTT. The encoded protein is CASSVLGSGNTIYF. This sequence joins TRBV6-1 and TRBJ1-3; no clear D. The CDR3 sequence is 14 residues long. The V and J ends lost 4 bases and 1 base respectively, with 8 bases between them. From germline, CDR1 is MNHNS and CDR2 SASEGT.